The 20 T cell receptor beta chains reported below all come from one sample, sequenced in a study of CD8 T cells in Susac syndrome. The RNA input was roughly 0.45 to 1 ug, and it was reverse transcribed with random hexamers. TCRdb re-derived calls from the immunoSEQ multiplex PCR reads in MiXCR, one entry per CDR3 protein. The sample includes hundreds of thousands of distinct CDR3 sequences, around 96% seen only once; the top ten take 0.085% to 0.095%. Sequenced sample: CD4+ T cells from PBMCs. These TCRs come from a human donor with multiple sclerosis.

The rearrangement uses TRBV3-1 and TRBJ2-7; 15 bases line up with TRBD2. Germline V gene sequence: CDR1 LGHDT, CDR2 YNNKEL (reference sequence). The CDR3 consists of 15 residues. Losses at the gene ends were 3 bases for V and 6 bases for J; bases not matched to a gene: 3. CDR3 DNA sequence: TGTGCCAGCAGCCAGGGGACTAGCGGGAGGAGCGAGCAGTACTTC. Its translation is CASSQGTSGRSEQYF.

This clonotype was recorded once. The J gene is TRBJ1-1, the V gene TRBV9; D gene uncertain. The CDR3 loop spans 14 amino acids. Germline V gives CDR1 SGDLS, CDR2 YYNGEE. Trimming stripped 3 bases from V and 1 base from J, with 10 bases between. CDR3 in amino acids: CASSGGYGNTEAFF. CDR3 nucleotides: TGTGCCAGCAGCGGAGGTTACGGGAACACTGAAGCTTTCTTT.

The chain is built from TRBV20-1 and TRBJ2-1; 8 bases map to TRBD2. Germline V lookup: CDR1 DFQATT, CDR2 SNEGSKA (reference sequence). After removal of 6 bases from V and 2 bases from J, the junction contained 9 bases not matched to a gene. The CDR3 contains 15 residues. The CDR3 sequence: CSAVTFGGAYNEQFF. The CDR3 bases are TGCAGTGCGGTTACTTTCGGGGGGGCCTACAATGAGCAGTTCTTC.

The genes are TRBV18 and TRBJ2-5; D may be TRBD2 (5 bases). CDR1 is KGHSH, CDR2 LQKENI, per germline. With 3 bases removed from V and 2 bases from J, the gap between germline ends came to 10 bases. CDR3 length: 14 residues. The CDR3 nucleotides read TGTGCCAGCTCACCCGGACTGCCACAAGAGACCCAGTACTTC. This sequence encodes CASSPGLPQETQYF.

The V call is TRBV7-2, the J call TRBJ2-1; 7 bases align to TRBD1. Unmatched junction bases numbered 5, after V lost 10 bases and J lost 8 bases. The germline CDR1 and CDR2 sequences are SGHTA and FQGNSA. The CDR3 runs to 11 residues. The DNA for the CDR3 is TGTGCCAAAGGGACAGCGGATGAGCAGTTCTTC. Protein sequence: CAKGTADEQFF.

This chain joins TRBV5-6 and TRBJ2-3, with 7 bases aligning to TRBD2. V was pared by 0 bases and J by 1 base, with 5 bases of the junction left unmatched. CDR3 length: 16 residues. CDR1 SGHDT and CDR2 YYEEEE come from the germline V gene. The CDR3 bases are TGTGCCAGCAGCTTGGATGGCGGGAGTCGCACAGATACGCAGTATTTT. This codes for CASSLDGGSRTDTQYF. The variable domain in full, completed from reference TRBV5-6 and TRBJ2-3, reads DAGVTQSPTHLIKTRGQQVTLRCSPKSGHDTVSWYQQALGQGPQFIFQYYEEEERQRGNFPDRFSGHQFPNYSSELNVNALLLGDSALYLCASSLDGGSRTDTQYFGPGTRLTVL.

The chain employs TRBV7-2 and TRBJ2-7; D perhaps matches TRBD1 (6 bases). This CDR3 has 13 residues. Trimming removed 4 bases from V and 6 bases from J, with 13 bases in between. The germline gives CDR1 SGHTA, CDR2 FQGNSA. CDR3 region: CASSSQQGSEQYF. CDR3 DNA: TGTGCCAGCAGCTCCCAGCAGGGGTCCGAGCAGTACTTC.

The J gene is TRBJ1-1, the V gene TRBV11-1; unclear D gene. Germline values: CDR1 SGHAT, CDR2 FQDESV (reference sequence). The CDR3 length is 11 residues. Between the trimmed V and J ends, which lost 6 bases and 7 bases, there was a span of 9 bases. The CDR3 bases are TGTGCCAGCAGTTTGGGCATTGAAGCTTTCTTT. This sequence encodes CASSLGIEAFF.

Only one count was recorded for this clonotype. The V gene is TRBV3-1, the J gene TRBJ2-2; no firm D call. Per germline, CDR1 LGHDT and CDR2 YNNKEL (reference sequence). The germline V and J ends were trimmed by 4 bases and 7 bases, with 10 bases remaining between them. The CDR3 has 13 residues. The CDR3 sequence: CASSPHKHGELFF. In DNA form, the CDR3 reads TGTGCCAGCAGCCCCCACAAGCACGGGGAGCTGTTTTTT.

CDR3 amino acids: CATTTKYF. In nucleotides, the CDR3 is TGTGCCACCACAACAAAGTACTTC. The V call is TRBV24-1, the J call TRBJ2-5; D is unclear. The CDR3 has 8 residues. Trimming took off 8 bases at V and 12 bases at J, with 6 bases between the two ends. CDR1 is KGHDR, CDR2 SFDVKD, per germline.

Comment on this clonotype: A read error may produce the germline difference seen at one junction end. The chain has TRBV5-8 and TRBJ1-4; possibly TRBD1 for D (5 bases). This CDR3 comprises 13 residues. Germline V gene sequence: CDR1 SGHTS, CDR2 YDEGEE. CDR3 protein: CASSFGTAGLRVF. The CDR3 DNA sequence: TGTGCCAGCAGCTTCGGGACGGCGGGTCTTAGGGTTTTT.

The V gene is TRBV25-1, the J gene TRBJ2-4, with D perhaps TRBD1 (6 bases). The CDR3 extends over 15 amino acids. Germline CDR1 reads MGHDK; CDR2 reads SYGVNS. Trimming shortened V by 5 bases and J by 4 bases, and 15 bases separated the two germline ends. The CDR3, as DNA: TGTGCCAGCAGTACAGGGTTCTTGGGTAAAAACATTCAGTACTTC. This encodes CASSTGFLGKNIQYF. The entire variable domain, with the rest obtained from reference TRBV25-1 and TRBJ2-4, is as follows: EADIYQTPRYLVIGTGKKITLECSQTMGHDKMYWYQQDPGMELHLIHYSYGVNSTEKGDLSSESTVSRIRTEHFPLTLESARPSHTSQYLCASSTGFLGKNIQYFGAGTRLSVL.

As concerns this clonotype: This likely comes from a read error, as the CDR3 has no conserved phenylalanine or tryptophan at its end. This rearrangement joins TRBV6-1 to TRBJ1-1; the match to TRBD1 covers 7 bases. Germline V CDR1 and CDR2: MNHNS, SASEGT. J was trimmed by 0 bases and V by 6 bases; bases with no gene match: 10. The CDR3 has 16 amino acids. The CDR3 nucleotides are TGTGCCAGCAGCTTCGCGGCAGGGGGTTTGAACACTGAAGCTTTCCTT. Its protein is CASSFAAGGLNTEAFL.

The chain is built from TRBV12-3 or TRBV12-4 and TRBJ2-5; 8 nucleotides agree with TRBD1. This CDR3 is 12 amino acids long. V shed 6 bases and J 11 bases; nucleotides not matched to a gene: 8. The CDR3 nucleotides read TGTGCCAGCAGATCAGGACAGGGTGAACAGTACTTC. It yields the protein CASRSGQGEQYF.

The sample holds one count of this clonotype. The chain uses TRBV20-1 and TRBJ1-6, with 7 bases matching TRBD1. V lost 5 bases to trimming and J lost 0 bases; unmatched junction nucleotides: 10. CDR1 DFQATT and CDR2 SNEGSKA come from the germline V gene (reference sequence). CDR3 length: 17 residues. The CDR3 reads CSARTGHPNSYNSPLHF. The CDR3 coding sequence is TGCAGTGCTCGGACAGGACACCCGAACTCCTATAATTCACCCCTCCACTTT.

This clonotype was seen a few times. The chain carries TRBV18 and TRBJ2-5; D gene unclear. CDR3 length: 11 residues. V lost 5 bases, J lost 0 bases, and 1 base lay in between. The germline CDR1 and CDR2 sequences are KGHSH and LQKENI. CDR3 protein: CASSNQETQYF. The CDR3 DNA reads TGTGCCAGCTCAAACCAAGAGACCCAGTACTTC.

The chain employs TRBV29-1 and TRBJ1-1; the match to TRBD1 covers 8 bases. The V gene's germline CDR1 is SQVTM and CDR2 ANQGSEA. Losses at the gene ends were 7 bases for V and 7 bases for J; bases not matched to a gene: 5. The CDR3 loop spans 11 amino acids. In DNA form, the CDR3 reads TGCAGCGCCGTAGACAGGGGTGAAGCTTTCTTT. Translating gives CSAVDRGEAFF.

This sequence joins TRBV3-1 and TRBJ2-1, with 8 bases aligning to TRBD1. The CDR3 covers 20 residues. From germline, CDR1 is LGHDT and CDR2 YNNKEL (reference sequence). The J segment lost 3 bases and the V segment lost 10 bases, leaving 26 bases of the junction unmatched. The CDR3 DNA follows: TGTGCCACCTGGGGGGTGGGTAGGCGACAGGGGCCTCCGATCTACAATGAGCAGTTCTTC. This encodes CATWGVGRRQGPPIYNEQFF.

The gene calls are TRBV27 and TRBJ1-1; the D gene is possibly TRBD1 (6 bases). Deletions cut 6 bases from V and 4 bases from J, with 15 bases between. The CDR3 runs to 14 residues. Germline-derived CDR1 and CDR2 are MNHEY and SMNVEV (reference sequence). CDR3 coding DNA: TGTGCCAGCAGCCTTTTAAAGGGGGGCACTGAAGCTTTCTTT. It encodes CASSLLKGGTEAFF.

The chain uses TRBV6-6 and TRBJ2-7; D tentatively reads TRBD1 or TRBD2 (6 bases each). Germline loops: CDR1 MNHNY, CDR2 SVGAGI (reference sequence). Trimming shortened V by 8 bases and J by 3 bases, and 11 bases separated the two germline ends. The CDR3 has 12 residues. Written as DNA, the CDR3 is TGTGCCAGCGTGGGGGGCGACTACGAGCAGTACTTC. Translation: CASVGGDYEQYF.